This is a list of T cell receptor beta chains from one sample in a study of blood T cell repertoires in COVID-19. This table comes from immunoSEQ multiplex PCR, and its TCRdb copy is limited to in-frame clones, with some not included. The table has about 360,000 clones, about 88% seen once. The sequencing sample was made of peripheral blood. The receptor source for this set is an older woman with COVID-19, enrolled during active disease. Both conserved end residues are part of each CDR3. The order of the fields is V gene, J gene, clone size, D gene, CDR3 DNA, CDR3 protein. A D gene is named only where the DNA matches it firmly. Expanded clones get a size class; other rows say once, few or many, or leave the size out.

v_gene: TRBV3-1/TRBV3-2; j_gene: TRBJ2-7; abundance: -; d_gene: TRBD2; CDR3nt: TGTGCCAGCAGCCAGGGGGGACTAGCTACCGAGCAGTACTTC; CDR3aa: CASSQGGLATEQYF
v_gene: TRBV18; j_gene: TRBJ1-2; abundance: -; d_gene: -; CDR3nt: TGTGCCAGCTCACCAGGGGCGGATGGCTACACCTTC; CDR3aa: CASSPGADGYTF
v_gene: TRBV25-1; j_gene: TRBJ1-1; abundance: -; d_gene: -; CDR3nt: TGTGCCAGCAGGCAACAGGAGGGTCAAGCTTTCTTT; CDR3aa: CASRQQEGQAFF
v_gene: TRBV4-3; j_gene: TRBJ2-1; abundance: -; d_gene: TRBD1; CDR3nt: TGCGCCAGCAGCCAAGTTGGGACAGGGGTGGGCGAGCAGTTCTTC; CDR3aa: CASSQVGTGVGEQFF
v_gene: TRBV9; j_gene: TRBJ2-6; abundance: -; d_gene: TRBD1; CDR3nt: TGTGCCAGCAGCGTCCAGGGGGCCGATGGGGCCAACGTCCTGACTTTC; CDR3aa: CASSVQGADGANVLTF
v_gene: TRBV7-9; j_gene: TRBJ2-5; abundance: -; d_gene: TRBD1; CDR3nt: TGTGCCAGCAGTCGGGGCCAGGGGGCATTGAAAGAGACCCAGTACTTC; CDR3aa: CASSRGQGALKETQYF
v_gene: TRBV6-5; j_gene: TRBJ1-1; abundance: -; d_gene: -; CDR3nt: TGTGCCAGCAGTTACTCGGTCAGGGCCGAAGCTTTCTTT; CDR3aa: CASSYSVRAEAFF
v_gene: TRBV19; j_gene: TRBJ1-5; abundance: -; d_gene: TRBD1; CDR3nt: TGTGCCAGTAGAGGGACAGGGACTAGCAATCAGCCCCAGCATTTT; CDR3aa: CASRGTGTSNQPQHF
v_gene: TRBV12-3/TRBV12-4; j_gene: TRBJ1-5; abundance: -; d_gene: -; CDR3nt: TGTGCCAGCAGTTTATCGGGAAATCAGCCCCAGCATTTT; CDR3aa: CASSLSGNQPQHF
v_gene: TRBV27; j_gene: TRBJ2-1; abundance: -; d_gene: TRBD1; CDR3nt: TGTGCCAGCAGGTCCGCCCCCCGGACAGGGGTTGGTTCGAATGAGCAGTTCTTC; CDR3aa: CASRSAPRTGVGSNEQFF
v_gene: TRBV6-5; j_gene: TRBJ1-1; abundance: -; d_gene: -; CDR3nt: TGTGCCAGTAGCAGGGCAGGGGCAAACACTGAAGCTTTCTTT; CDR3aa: CASSRAGANTEAFF
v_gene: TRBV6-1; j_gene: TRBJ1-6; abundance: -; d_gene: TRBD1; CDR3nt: TGTGCCAGCAGTGCGAGGGACAGAAGCTCCTATAATTCACCCCTCCACTTT; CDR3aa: CASSARDRSSYNSPLHF
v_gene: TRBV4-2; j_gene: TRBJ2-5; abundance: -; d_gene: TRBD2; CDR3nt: TGTGCCAGCAGCCCTTCTCCGACTAGCGGGGGGGAGACCCAGTACTTC; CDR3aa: CASSPSPTSGGETQYF
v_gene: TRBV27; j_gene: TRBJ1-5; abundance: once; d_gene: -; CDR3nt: TGTGCCAGCAGTTTGGACAGTTATAGCAATCAGCCCCAGCATTTT; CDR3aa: CASSLDSYSNQPQHF